The present T cell receptor (beta chain) was sequenced within a study of OX40 agonist ivuxolimab in advanced cancers. Study-wide results and caveats: Fewer expanded clones were found on average in CD4+ than in CD8+ T cells.

The CDR3 runs to 16 residues. Germline V gene lookup returns CDR1 SGHTA and CDR2 FQGNSA. J was trimmed by 4 bases and V by 5 bases; bases with no gene match: 6. Sequencing used immunoSEQ multiplex PCR; TCRdb keeps in-frame clones, though not all of them. The sample yields some 120,000 clones, around 90% seen once. In regard to this clone: Its target is not known.

The J gene is TRBJ2-2, the V gene TRBV7-2; 11 positions match TRBD2. This specimen consisted of CD4+ or CD8+ T cells sorted from blood, obtained in a trial of the OX40 agonist ivuxolimab. This clonotype was sampled from an adult with an advanced solid tumor such as melanoma, head and neck, liver or kidney cancer. CDR3 in DNA: TGTGCCAGCAGCCCCAGACTAGCGGGAAGCACCGGGGAGCTGTTTTTT. Its translation: CASSPRLAGSTGELFF.